Below are 26 T cell receptor beta chains sequenced from a single sample in a study of blood T cells in healthy people across ages. A second about 6 to 12 cycle PCR used barcoded and J-beta primers. TCRdb called the 5' RACE reads again in MiXCR, with one record for every CDR3 protein. The repertoire consists of about 1.8 million distinct CDR3 sequences, with about 49% occurring once and the leading ten covering 2% to 2.5%. Source material: blood. The receptors were gathered from a middle-aged woman in good health.

CDR3 nucleotide sequence: TGTGCCAGCAGCCGAGCGGGGGACAGACCTAATGAGCAGTTCTTC. Its protein is CASSRAGDRPNEQFF. J is TRBJ2-1 and V is TRBV7-2; tentative D call: TRBD2 (8 bases). The CDR3 length is 15 residues. CDR1 and CDR2 from the germline V gene are SGHTA and FQGNSA. V was trimmed by 5 bases and J by 7 bases, leaving 18 bases between them.

This CDR3 is CASRSDWASEQYF. The CDR3 nucleotides read TGTGCCAGCAGATCCGACTGGGCCTCCGAGCAGTACTTC. V and J are TRBV11-2 and TRBJ2-5, with unresolved D. The J call is doubtful: the DNA matches TRBJ2-7 better. Germline assignment: CDR1 SGHAT and CDR2 FQNNGV. The CDR3 is made up of 13 amino acids.

V gene TRBV24-1 combines with J gene TRBJ2-4; the match to TRBD1 covers 10 bases. Looked up from germline, CDR1 is KGHDR and CDR2 is SFDVKD. The V gene end was trimmed by 2 bases and the J gene end by 13 bases; junction bases not matched to a gene: 7. This CDR3 spans 14 amino acids. The CDR3 region is CATSDSGQGREQYF. The CDR3 DNA follows: TGTGCCACCAGTGATTCGGGACAGGGGAGGGAGCAGTACTTC.

This rearrangement joins TRBV6-1 to TRBJ2-1; D not resolved. Deletions cut 8 bases from V and 7 bases from J, with 9 bases between. The CDR3 has 11 amino acids. The germline gives CDR1 MNHNS, CDR2 SASEGT. The CDR3 DNA follows: TGTGCCAGCGAGAACGGGAATGAGCAGTTCTTC. As protein: CASENGNEQFF.

This clonotype was found a few times. The rearrangement links TRBV14 to TRBJ2-3; tentative D call: TRBD2 (6 bases). CDR3 size: 16 residues. V was trimmed by 4 bases and J by 0 bases, leaving 14 bases between them. Germline V CDR1 and CDR2: SGHDN, FVKESK. CDR3 protein: CASSPYPSVSTDTQYF. DNA for the CDR3: TGTGCCAGCAGCCCATACCCTAGCGTGAGCACAGATACGCAGTATTTT.

The rearrangement links TRBV9 to TRBJ2-7; 9 bases agree with TRBD2. This CDR3 has 16 residues. J lost 1 base, V lost 0 bases, and 5 bases had no gene match. Germline CDR1 reads SGDLS; CDR2 reads YYNGEE. CDR3 DNA sequence: TGTGCCAGCAGCGTAGAAGGTAGCGGGGGTTCCTACGAGCAGTACTTC. It is translated as CASSVEGSGGSYEQYF. The full variable domain, in which reference TRBV9 and TRBJ2-7 provide the parts outside the CDR3, is DSGVTQTPKHLITATGQRVTLRCSPRSGDLSVYWYQQSLDQGLQFLIQYYNGEERAKGNILERFSAQQFPDLHSELNLSSLELGDSALYFCASSVEGSGGSYEQYFGPGTRLTVT.

The V gene is TRBV9, the J gene TRBJ2-4; D is perhaps TRBD1 or TRBD2 (5 bases each). The better agreement between TRBJ2-7 and the DNA end casts doubt on the J call. The CDR3 is 16 amino acids. Germline CDR1 is SGDLS and CDR2 is YYNGEE. For the CDR3, the DNA is TGTGCCAGCAGCGGACACGAGGGGCGCCTCTCCTACGAGCAGTACTTC. Protein: CASSGHEGRLSYEQYF.

The chain couples TRBV7-6 to TRBJ2-7; D remains unclear. The V end lost 8 bases, the J end lost 0 bases, and 11 bases lay between the germline ends. The CDR3 totals 13 residues. Germline V CDR1 and CDR2: SGHVS, FNYEAQ. The CDR3 DNA reads as TGTGCCAGCGCCCCTGCCGTCTCCTACGAGCAGTACTTC. Protein: CASAPAVSYEQYF. Full variable domain (outside the CDR3, taken from reference TRBV7-6 and TRBJ2-7): GAGVSQSPRYKVTKRGQDVALRCDPISGHVSLYWYRQALGQGPEFLTYFNYEAQQDKSGLPNDRFSAERPEGSISTLTIQRTEQRDSAMYRCASAPAVSYEQYFGPGTRLTVT.

J is TRBJ2-7 and V is TRBV4-3; TRBD1 aligns across 7 bases. The CDR3 has 17 residues. V lost 0 bases to trimming and J lost 1 base; unmatched junction nucleotides: 9. The germline V gene has CDR1 LGHNA and CDR2 YSLEER. The CDR3, as DNA: TGCGCCAGCAGCCAAGAGATGAGGGACAGCTTTTCCTACGAGCAGTACTTC. Its protein product is CASSQEMRDSFSYEQYF.

The gene calls are TRBV9 and TRBJ1-6; D is undetermined. The CDR3 is 14 amino acids. The germline V gene has CDR1 SGDLS and CDR2 YYNGEE. V dropped 0 bases and J dropped 11 bases, with 12 bases sitting between them. The CDR3 spells CASSVGGKMTPLHF. CDR3 nucleotides: TGTGCCAGCAGCGTAGGAGGGAAAATGACACCCCTCCACTTT. Full variable domain (rest looked up from reference TRBV9 and TRBJ1-6): DSGVTQTPKHLITATGQRVTLRCSPRSGDLSVYWYQQSLDQGLQFLIQYYNGEERAKGNILERFSAQQFPDLHSELNLSSLELGDSALYFCASSVGGKMTPLHFGNGTRLTVT.

This clonotype turned up a few times. The chain recombines TRBV4-3 with TRBJ2-1; TRBD2 aligns across 9 bases. Germline CDR1 and CDR2: LGHNA and YSLEER. J lost 4 bases, V lost 0 bases, and 4 bases had no gene match. The CDR3 consists of 16 residues. DNA of the CDR3: TGCGCCAGCAGCCAAGATCCTAGCGGGGATTACAATGAGCAGTTCTTC. It is translated as CASSQDPSGDYNEQFF.

The rearrangement joins TRBV5-6 to TRBJ2-7; D unresolved. There are 14 residues in the CDR3. The V end was cut by 2 bases, the J end by 5 bases, with 14 bases between. From germline, CDR1 is SGHDT and CDR2 YYEEEE. CDR3 in DNA: TGTGCCAGCAGCTTTGTTCGAAGCTCGGACGAGCAGTACTTC. Protein sequence: CASSFVRSSDEQYF. Drawing the rest from reference TRBV5-6 and TRBJ2-7, the complete variable domain is DAGVTQSPTHLIKTRGQQVTLRCSPKSGHDTVSWYQQALGQGPQFIFQYYEEEERQRGNFPDRFSGHQFPNYSSELNVNALLLGDSALYLCASSFVRSSDEQYFGPGTRLTVT.

The chain has TRBV28 and TRBJ2-3; 8 nucleotides match TRBD2. V gave up 6 bases and J gave up 8 bases; unmatched junction bases: 16. This CDR3 region has 16 residues. Per the germline V gene, CDR1 is MDHEN and CDR2 is SYDVKM. The CDR3 region has the DNA TGTGCCAGCAGCGCATTCAGTGCGGGGGGCCTCGGTACGCAGTATTTT. It is translated as CASSAFSAGGLGTQYF.

This chain joins TRBV29-1 and TRBJ1-2, with TRBD1 matching 8 bases. The CDR3 has 14 residues. CDR1 SQVTM and CDR2 ANQGSEA come from the germline V gene. The V segment lost 0 bases and the J segment 3 bases; nucleotides outside the gene matches: 3. CDR3: CSVEDRGRDYGYTF. The CDR3 coding sequence is TGCAGCGTTGAAGACAGGGGGCGCGACTATGGCTACACCTTC.

The rearrangement links TRBV27 to TRBJ2-3; 12 nucleotides align to TRBD2. The CDR3 covers 16 residues. The trim removed 8 bases at V and 1 base at J, leaving 7 bases unmatched. Per the germline V gene, CDR1 is MNHEY and CDR2 is SMNVEV (reference sequence). The CDR3 spells CASHELAGGGTDTQYF. The CDR3 region has the DNA TGTGCCAGCCATGAACTAGCGGGGGGTGGCACAGATACGCAGTATTTT.

The J gene is TRBJ2-1, the V gene TRBV29-1; D is ambiguous. Germline V gene data show CDR1 as SQVTM and CDR2 as ANQGSEA. This CDR3 comprises 15 residues. Trimming took 4 bases from V and 4 from J, leaving 17 bases between them. CDR3 in amino acids: CSVVGSGQEYNEQFF. The CDR3 DNA follows: TGCAGCGTTGTAGGAAGTGGGCAGGAGTACAATGAGCAGTTCTTC.

This clonotype occurred a few times. This chain connects TRBV20-1 to TRBJ2-3, with D possibly TRBD2 on 6 matching bases. The germline V gene has CDR1 DFQATT and CDR2 SNEGSKA (reference sequence). Trimming took off 5 bases at V and 0 bases at J, with 12 bases between the two ends. This CDR3 has 14 residues. CDR3 amino acids: CSAWPGLSTDTQYF. Written as DNA, the CDR3 is TGCAGTGCTTGGCCGGGACTCAGCACAGATACGCAGTATTTT.

The chain employs TRBV20-1 and TRBJ2-5; tentative D call: TRBD1 (6 bases). V was clipped by 3 bases and J by 2 bases, with 25 bases between them. The germline gives CDR1 DFQATT, CDR2 SNEGSKA (reference sequence). The CDR3 totals 18 residues. In nucleotides, the CDR3 is TGCAGTGCTAGCCTACAGGGTCTTCGCATTGGTGGACAAGAGACCCAGTACTTC. It yields the protein CSASLQGLRIGGQETQYF.

This clonotype has a handful of counts. The chain employs TRBV7-2 and TRBJ2-1; no definite D call. The CDR3 has 17 residues. CDR1 and CDR2 from the germline V gene are SGHTA and FQGNSA. V was cut by 4 bases and J by 3 bases, with 19 bases left in between. The CDR3 region has the DNA TGTGCCAGCAGCTCCATGGGCCCCCTACAGAGCTACAATGAGCAGTTCTTC. This gives the protein CASSSMGPLQSYNEQFF.

The rearrangement links TRBV6-1 to TRBJ2-1; 10 bases align to TRBD1. The CDR3 covers 14 residues. Unmatched junction bases numbered 10, after V lost 7 bases and J lost 10 bases. Germline assignment: CDR1 MNHNS and CDR2 SASEGT. The CDR3 protein is CASIDRGPSYEQFF. The CDR3 DNA is TGTGCCAGCATCGACAGGGGGCCCTCCTACGAGCAGTTCTTC.

The chain recombines TRBV7-9 with TRBJ2-1; perhaps TRBD1 as D (6 bases). V lost 7 bases and J 3 bases, leaving 16 bases between the germline ends. CDR1 SEHNR and CDR2 FQNEAQ come from the germline V gene (reference sequence). The length of the CDR3 is 15 residues. The CDR3 DNA reads as TGTGCCAGCACCATACCGGGACAAAACTACAATGAGCAGTTCTTC. Protein product: CASTIPGQNYNEQFF.

The chain joins TRBV7-6 to TRBJ1-2; the match to TRBD1 covers 12 bases. CDR1 is SGHVS, CDR2 FNYEAQ, per germline. The CDR3 contains 15 residues. The ends lost 5 bases at V and 7 bases at J; junction bases unmatched: 8. The CDR3 is CASSTSGTGGTGYTF. CDR3 DNA: TGTGCCAGCAGCACCTCCGGGACAGGGGGCACTGGCTACACCTTC.

The gene calls are TRBV28 and TRBJ2-1; the match to TRBD1 covers 9 bases. Losses at the gene ends were 5 bases for V and 5 bases for J; bases not matched to a gene: 7. The CDR3 sequence is 15 residues long. CDR1 and CDR2 from the germline V gene are MDHEN and SYDVKM. CDR3 in DNA: TGTGCCAGCAGTCGAATGGGACAGGGCAACAATGAGCAGTTCTTC. It translates to CASSRMGQGNNEQFF.

This CDR3 reads CASSLVDRGFYEQYF. In nucleotides, the CDR3 is TGTGCCAGCAGCTTAGTGGACAGGGGATTTTACGAGCAGTACTTC. The chain links TRBV11-2 to TRBJ2-7; 9 bases align to TRBD1. Germline V CDR1 and CDR2: SGHAT, FQNNGV. The CDR3 extends over 15 amino acids. V shed 1 base, J shed 4 bases, and the junction held 5 bases outside the gene matches.

The chain recombines TRBV6-6 with TRBJ2-5; 7 bases agree with TRBD1. This CDR3 has 17 residues. The ends lost 6 bases at V and 1 base at J; junction bases unmatched: 14. Germline CDR1 MNHNY, CDR2 SVGAGI (reference sequence). The CDR3, as DNA: TGTGCCAGCAGCCCTCTGGGGTCAGGGGGTGGCCAAGAGACCCAGTACTTC. It codes for CASSPLGSGGGQETQYF.

The CDR3 protein is CASSSRLGWFNEQFF. CDR3 bases: TGTGCCAGCAGCTCAAGACTAGGATGGTTCAATGAGCAGTTCTTC. This chain connects TRBV7-2 to TRBJ2-1, with D possibly being TRBD2 (6 bases). Germline CDR1 and CDR2: SGHTA and FQGNSA. The CDR3 is made up of 15 amino acids. With 4 bases removed from V and 6 bases from J, the gap between germline ends came to 16 bases.